The 5 T cell receptor beta chains in this list originate from one sample, sequenced in a study of blood T cell repertoires in COVID-19. The table came from immunoSEQ multiplex PCR; TCRdb's copy has only in-frame clones and leaves some out. The table includes approximately 67,000 clones, about 87% detected once. Sequenced sample: peripheral blood. These receptors were obtained from a man aged 50 to 59 with active COVID-19.

The rearrangement joins TRBV27 to TRBJ2-2; a possible D gene is TRBD2 (6 bases). Between the trimmed V and J ends, which lost 3 bases and 6 bases, there was a span of 8 bases. The CDR3 totals 13 residues. CDR1 is MNHEY and CDR2 is SMNVEV in the germline V gene (reference sequence). The CDR3 sequence: CASSFWGAGELFF. CDR3 coding DNA: TGTGCCAGCAGTTTTTGGGGGGCCGGGGAGCTGTTTTTT.

The chain has TRBV13 and TRBJ2-1, with TRBD2 identical over 14 bases. The germline V gene encodes CDR1 PRHDT and CDR2 FYEKMQ (reference sequence). This CDR3 has 16 amino acids. The junction had 9 bases not matched to a gene; V was cut back by 5 bases and J by 9 bases. In DNA, the CDR3 is TGTGCCAGCAGCCGCGCCGGGACTAGCGGGAGAGGTGAGCAGTTCTTC. Protein: CASSRAGTSGRGEQFF.

The sample holds one count of this clone. The rearrangement joins TRBV6-2 or TRBV6-3 to TRBJ2-7; 9 bases match TRBD1. The CDR3 has 15 residues. V trimming: 4 bases; J trimming: 3 bases; junction bases outside the gene matches: 7. From germline, CDR1 is MNHEY and CDR2 SVGEGT. CDR3 residues: CASSFGQGIRYEQYF. The CDR3 DNA reads TGTGCCAGCAGTTTCGGACAGGGGATCCGCTACGAGCAGTACTTC.

This chain's CDR3 is CATSWSSGRIHEQFF. The CDR3 DNA sequence: TGTGCCACCAGTTGGTCTAGCGGGAGAATTCATGAGCAGTTCTTC. This sequence joins TRBV24-1 and TRBJ2-1; 10 bases align to TRBD2. Germline CDR1 reads KGHDR; CDR2 reads SFDVKD. V dropped 6 bases and J dropped 8; count of bases not matched to a gene: 9. There are 15 residues in the CDR3.

The V gene is TRBV4-2, the J gene TRBJ1-5, with 10 bases matching TRBD1. With 4 bases clipped from V and 6 bases from J, the junction kept 6 bases outside the gene matches. This CDR3 is built from 15 residues. Germline loops: CDR1 LGHNA, CDR2 YNFKEQ. CDR3 sequence reads: CASSLGTGEGQPQHF. The CDR3 DNA reads as TGTGCCAGCAGCCTCGGGACAGGGGAAGGTCAGCCCCAGCATTTT.